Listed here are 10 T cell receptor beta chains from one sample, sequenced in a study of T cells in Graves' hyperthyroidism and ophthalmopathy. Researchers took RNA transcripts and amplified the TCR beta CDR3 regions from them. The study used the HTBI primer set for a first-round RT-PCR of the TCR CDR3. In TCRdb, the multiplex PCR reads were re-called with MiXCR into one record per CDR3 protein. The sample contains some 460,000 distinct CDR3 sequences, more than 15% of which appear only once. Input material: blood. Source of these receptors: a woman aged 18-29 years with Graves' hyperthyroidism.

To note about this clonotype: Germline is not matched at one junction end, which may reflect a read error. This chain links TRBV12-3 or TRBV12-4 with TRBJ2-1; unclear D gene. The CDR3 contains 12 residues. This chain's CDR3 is CASSLSHNGQFF. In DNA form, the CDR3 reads TGTGCCAGCAGTTTATCCCACAATGGGCAGTTCTTC.

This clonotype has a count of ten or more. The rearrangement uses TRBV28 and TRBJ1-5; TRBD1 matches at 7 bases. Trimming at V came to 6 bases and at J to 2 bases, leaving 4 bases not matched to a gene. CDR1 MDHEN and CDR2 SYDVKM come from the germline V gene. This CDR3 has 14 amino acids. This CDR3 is CASRGGAGNQPQHF. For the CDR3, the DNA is TGTGCCAGCAGAGGGGGCGCGGGCAATCAGCCCCAGCATTTT.

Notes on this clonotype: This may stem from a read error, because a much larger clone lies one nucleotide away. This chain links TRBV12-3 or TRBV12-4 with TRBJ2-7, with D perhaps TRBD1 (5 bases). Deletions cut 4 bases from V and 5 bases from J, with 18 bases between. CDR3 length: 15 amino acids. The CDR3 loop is CASSSRQGNLNEQYF. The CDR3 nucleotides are TGTGCCAGCAGTTCGAGGCAGGGTAATCTGAACGAGCAGTACTTC.

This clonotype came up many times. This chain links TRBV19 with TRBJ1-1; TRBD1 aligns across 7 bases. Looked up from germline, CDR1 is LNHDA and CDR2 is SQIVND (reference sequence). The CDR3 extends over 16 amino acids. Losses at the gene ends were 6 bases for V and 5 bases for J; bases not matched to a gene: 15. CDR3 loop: CASRFRGAGGKTEAFF. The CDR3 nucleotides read TGTGCCAGTAGGTTTAGGGGCGCAGGGGGGAAAACTGAAGCTTTCTTT.

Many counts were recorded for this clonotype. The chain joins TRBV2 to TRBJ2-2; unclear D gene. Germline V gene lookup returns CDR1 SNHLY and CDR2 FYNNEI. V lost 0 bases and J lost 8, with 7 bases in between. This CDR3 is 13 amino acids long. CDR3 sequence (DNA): TGTGCCAGCAGTGAAGCCAGGACGGGGGAGCTGTTTTTT. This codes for CASSEARTGELFF.

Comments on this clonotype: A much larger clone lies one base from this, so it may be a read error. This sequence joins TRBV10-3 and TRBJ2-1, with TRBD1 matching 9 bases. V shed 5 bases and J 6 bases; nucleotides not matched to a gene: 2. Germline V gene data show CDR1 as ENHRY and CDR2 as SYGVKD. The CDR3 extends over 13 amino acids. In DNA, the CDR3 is TGTGCCATCAGTAAGGGACAGGGCAATGAGCAGTTCTTC. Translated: CAISKGQGNEQFF.

CDR3 amino acids: CASSSTLQETQYF. The CDR3 nucleotides read TGTGCCAGCAGCTCAACACTACAAGAGACCCAGTACTTC. This sequence joins TRBV7-3 and TRBJ2-5; no reliable D call. The CDR3 is 13 residues long. Trimming pared 4 bases from V and 2 bases from J, leaving 8 bases between. Germline V CDR1 and CDR2: SGHTA, FQGTGA.

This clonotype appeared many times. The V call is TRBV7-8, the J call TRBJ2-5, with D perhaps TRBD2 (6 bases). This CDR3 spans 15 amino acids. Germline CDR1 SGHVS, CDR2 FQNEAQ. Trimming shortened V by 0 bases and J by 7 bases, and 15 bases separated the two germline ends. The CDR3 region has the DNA TGTGCCAGCAGCTTAGCGACGCGGGGAGAGGGGACCCAGTACTTC. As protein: CASSLATRGEGTQYF.

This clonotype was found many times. The CDR3 DNA sequence: TGTGCCTGGAGTGTCGGCCTAGAGCAGCCCCAGCATTTT. Its protein product is CAWSVGLEQPQHF. J is TRBJ1-5 and V is TRBV30; D ambiguous. The germline gives CDR1 GTSNPN, CDR2 SVGIG (reference sequence). V was shortened by 0 bases and J by 7 bases, with 10 bases between the two germline ends. The CDR3 covers 13 residues. The full variable domain, in which reference TRBV30 and TRBJ1-5 provide the parts outside the CDR3, is SQTIHQWPATLVQPVGSPLSLECTVEGTSNPNLYWYRQAAGRGLQLLFYSVGIGQISSEVPQNLSASRPQDRQFILSSKKLLLSDSGFYLCAWSVGLEQPQHFGDGTRLSIL.

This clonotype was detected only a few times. CDR3 nucleotide sequence: TGTGCCTGGGCCATCACAGATACGCAGTATTTT. The encoded protein is CAWAITDTQYF. The chain is built from TRBV30 and TRBJ2-3; D unclear. CDR3 size: 11 residues. V lost 5 bases and J lost 2, with 5 bases in between. CDR1 is GTSNPN and CDR2 is SVGIG in the germline V gene (reference sequence).